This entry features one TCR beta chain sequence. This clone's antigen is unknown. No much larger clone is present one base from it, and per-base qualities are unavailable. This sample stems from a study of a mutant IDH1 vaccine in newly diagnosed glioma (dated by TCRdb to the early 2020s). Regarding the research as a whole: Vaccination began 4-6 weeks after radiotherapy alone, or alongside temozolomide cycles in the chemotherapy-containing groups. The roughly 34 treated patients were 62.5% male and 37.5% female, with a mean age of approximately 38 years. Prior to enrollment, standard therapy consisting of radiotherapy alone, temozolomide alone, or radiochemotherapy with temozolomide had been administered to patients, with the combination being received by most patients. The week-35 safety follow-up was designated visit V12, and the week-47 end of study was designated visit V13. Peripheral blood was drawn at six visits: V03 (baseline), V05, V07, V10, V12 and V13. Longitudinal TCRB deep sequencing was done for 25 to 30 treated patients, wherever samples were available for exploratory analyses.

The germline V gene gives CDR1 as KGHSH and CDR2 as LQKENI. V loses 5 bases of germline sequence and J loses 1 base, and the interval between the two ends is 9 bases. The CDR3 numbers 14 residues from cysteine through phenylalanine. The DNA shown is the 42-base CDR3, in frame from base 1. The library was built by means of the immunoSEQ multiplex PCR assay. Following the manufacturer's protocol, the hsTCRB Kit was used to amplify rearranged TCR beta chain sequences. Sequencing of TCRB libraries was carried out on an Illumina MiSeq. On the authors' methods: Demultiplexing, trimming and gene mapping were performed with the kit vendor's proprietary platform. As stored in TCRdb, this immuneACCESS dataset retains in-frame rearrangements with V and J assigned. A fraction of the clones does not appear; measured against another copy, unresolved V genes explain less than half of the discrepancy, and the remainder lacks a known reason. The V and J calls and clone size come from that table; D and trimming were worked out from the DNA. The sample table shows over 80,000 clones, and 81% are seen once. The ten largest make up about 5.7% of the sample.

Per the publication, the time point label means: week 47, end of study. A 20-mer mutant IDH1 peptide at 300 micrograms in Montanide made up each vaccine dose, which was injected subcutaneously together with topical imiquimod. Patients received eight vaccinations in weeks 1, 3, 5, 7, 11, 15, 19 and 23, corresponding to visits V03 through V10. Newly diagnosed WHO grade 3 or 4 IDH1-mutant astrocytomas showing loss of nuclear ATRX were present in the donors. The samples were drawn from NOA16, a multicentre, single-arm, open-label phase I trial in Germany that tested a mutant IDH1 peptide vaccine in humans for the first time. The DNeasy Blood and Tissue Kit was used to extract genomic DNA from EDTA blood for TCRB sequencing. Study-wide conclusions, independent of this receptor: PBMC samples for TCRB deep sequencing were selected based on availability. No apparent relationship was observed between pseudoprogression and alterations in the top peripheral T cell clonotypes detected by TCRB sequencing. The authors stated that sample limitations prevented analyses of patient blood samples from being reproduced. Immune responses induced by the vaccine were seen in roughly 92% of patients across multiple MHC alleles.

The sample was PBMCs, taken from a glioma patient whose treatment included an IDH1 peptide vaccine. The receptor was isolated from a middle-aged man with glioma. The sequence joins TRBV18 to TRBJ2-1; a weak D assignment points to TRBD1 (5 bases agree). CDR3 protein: CASSSTASYNEQFF. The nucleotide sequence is TGTGCCAGCTCATCGACAGCATCCTACAATGAGCAGTTCTTC.